A selection of T cell receptor beta chains follows, all from one sample in a study of early T cells in non-severe SARS-CoV-2 infection. MiXCR was run by TCRdb on the 5' RACE reads, yielding one entry per CDR3 protein. This table holds about 69,000 distinct CDR3 sequences, 9.5% found once. The source material was whole blood. The source is an adult who was a healthcare worker with PCR-confirmed SARS-CoV-2 infection or an uninfected control (not recorded which). CDR3s leave out the opening cysteine and the closing phenylalanine or tryptophan. D genes are given only for firm matches.

CDR3aa: AIGARGRIADTQY
j_gene: TRBJ2-3
d_gene: TRBD1
v_gene: TRBV10-3

CDR3aa: ASRDSANEKLF
j_gene: TRBJ1-4
d_gene: -
v_gene: TRBV6-1

CDR3aa: ASSSRDRANEQF
j_gene: TRBJ2-1
d_gene: TRBD1
v_gene: TRBV5-4

CDR3aa: ASSRRAGGHYNEQF
j_gene: TRBJ2-1
d_gene: TRBD2
v_gene: TRBV5-5

CDR3aa: ASNKLTREQF
j_gene: TRBJ2-1
d_gene: -
v_gene: TRBV2

CDR3aa: SAPRTGGIRVYEQY
j_gene: TRBJ2-7
d_gene: TRBD1
v_gene: TRBV20-1

CDR3aa: ASSEGTGPNEQF
j_gene: TRBJ2-1
d_gene: TRBD1
v_gene: TRBV7-3

CDR3aa: SLGKQGRSNGELF
j_gene: TRBJ2-2
d_gene: TRBD1
v_gene: TRBV29-1

CDR3aa: ASSSGTGDEQF
j_gene: TRBJ2-1
d_gene: TRBD1
v_gene: TRBV7-6

CDR3aa: ASSSFYNEQF
j_gene: TRBJ2-1
d_gene: -
v_gene: TRBV6-1

CDR3aa: ASSLTSGGGSEQF
j_gene: TRBJ2-1
d_gene: TRBD2
v_gene: TRBV7-8

CDR3aa: ASSVQGPEAPNEKLF
j_gene: TRBJ1-4
d_gene: -
v_gene: TRBV5-1

CDR3aa: SASSGYTQY
j_gene: TRBJ2-3
d_gene: -
v_gene: TRBV20-1

CDR3aa: SAGKREGYEQY
j_gene: TRBJ2-7
d_gene: TRBD2
v_gene: TRBV20-1

CDR3aa: SARDLSGGRDTQY
j_gene: TRBJ2-3
d_gene: TRBD2
v_gene: TRBV20-1

CDR3aa: SARDLDSTDTQY
j_gene: TRBJ2-3
d_gene: -
v_gene: TRBV20-1

CDR3aa: ASSLGGNPYEQY
j_gene: TRBJ2-7
d_gene: -
v_gene: TRBV11-3

CDR3aa: ASSSGTGELGRNQPQH
j_gene: TRBJ1-5
d_gene: TRBD1
v_gene: TRBV7-9

CDR3aa: SVEDMYGYT
j_gene: TRBJ1-2
d_gene: -
v_gene: TRBV29-1

CDR3aa: ASSPGRQSYEQY
j_gene: TRBJ2-7
d_gene: -
v_gene: TRBV7-2